The clone carrying this TCR beta chain was observed a handful of times. Its antigen remains unidentified. Individual cDNA molecules each received unique molecular identifiers attached to them. TCRdb re-derived calls from the 5' RACE reads in MiXCR, one entry per CDR3 protein. This sample has 60,000 to 65,000 distinct CDR3 sequences, with roughly 8.8% found just once. Germline CDR1 reads MNHNY; CDR2 reads SVGAGI (reference sequence). The CDR3 loop spans 13 amino acids. The germline V and J ends were trimmed by 4 bases and 5 bases, with 10 bases remaining between them. This record belongs to a study of early T cells in non-severe SARS-CoV-2 infection. Study summary: The chains were unpaired, and the sequenced material was bulk RNA from unsorted whole blood.

Study results and limitations: Using VDJdb, the matching emphasized anti-spike CD8 responses while missing private and CD4 specificities.

The receptor's source is an adult who was a healthcare worker with PCR-confirmed SARS-CoV-2 infection or an uninfected control (not recorded which). V gene TRBV6-6 combines with J gene TRBJ2-3; D uncertain. The sample comprised whole blood. The CDR3 DNA is TGTGCCAGCAGTTTGGAGTTCCTAGATACGCAGTATTTT. This codes for CASSLEFLDTQYF.